This T cell receptor beta chain was obtained from a study of cytomegalovirus exposure and HLA in healthy donors. The germline V and J ends were trimmed by 2 bases and 9 bases, with 5 bases remaining between them. The CDR3 loop spans 12 amino acids. Germline lookup yields CDR1 SGHAT and CDR2 FQNNGV. Primers for the PCR totalled 60 Vbeta and 13 Jbeta. Profiling relied on immunoSEQ multiplex PCR, and the TCRdb table lists in-frame clones only, not all of them. The sample carries 150,000 to 200,000 clones, approximately 85% recorded once. The origin of this receptor is a man younger than 30 in good health and CMV-seropositive. This chain links TRBV11-2 with TRBJ1-6; D call uncertain. Input material: PBMCs. This CDR3 reads CASSLRVSPLHF. The DNA of the CDR3 is TGTGCCAGCAGCTTAAGAGTTTCACCCCTCCACTTT. Using reference TRBV11-2 and TRBJ1-6 for the parts outside the CDR3, the full variable domain is EAGVAQSPRYKIIEKRQSVAFWCNPISGHATLYWYQQILGQGPKLLIQFQNNGVVDDSQLPKDRFSAERLKGVDSTLKIQPAKLEDSAVYLCASSLRVSPLHFGNGTRLTVT.